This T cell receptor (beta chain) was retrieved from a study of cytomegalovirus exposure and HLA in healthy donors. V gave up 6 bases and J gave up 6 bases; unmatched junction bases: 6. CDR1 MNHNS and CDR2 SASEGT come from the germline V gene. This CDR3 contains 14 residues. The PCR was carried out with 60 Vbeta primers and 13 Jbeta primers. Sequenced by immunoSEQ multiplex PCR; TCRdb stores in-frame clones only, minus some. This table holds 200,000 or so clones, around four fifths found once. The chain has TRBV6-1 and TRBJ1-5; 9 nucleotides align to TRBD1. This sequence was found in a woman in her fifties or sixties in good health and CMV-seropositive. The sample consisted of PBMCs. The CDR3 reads CASRQTGGIQPQHF. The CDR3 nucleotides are TGTGCCAGCAGACAGACAGGGGGAATTCAGCCCCAGCATTTT.